This TCR beta chain was captured by sequencing in a study of blood T cell repertoires in COVID-19. Overall study: The samples span acute and convalescent COVID-19 from the United States, Italy and Spain. Sources were T cells, B-cell-depleted T cells, or PBMCs; the material itself was cDNA or gDNA.

This clone came up once. Original data processing: From reference gene primer amplification, estimates of nucleated cell counts were derived. TCRdb keeps only in-frame clones here, not all; method: immunoSEQ multiplex PCR. Clone size and V and J calls were adopted from that table, with D and trimming inferred from the DNA. This table has 95,000 to 150,000 clones, more than 80% appearing once. After removal of 5 bases from V and 2 bases from J, the junction contained 7 bases not matched to a gene. Germline V gene lookup returns CDR1 SEHNR and CDR2 FQNEAQ (reference sequence). This CDR3 spans 16 amino acids.

The specimen was peripheral blood. This rearrangement joins TRBV7-9 to TRBJ2-7; 12 bases are a match to TRBD1. The receptor's source is a man aged 35 to 55 with acute or convalescent COVID-19. CDR3 residues: CASSPGTGGETYEQYF. In DNA, the CDR3 is TGTGCCAGCAGCCCCGGGACAGGGGGCGAGACCTACGAGCAGTACTTC. Full variable domain (rest looked up from reference TRBV7-9 and TRBJ2-7): DTGVSQNPRHKITKRGQNVTFRCDPISEHNRLYWYRQTLGQGPEFLTYFQNEAQLEKSRLLSDRFSAERPKGSFSTLEIQRTEQGDSAMYLCASSPGTGGETYEQYFGPGTRLTVT.